A single sample gave rise to the 26 T cell receptor delta chains below, sequenced in a study of gammadelta T cells in human blood. TCRdb applied CATT to the RT-PCR reads for clone calling. The data show roughly 2,000 delta-chain clones, less than 3.5% seen once. The material sequenced was Vgamma9Vdelta2 gamma-delta T cells from fetal blood. Receptor source: a human fetus.

This clone is deemed large (0.1 to 1%). The sample carries other DNA sequences with the same CDR3. The gene calls are TRDV2 and TRDJ1, with D hard to call. Germline assignment: CDR1 GEAIGNYY and CDR2 EKD. The CDR3 runs 10 residues. Trimming removed 5 bases at V and 5 bases at J, with 5 bases between. CDR3 loop: CACGGDKLIF. In nucleotides, the CDR3 is TGTGCCTGTGGAGGTGATAAACTCATCTTT.

This clone is labeled as medium-sized. The likely explanation is a read error, given a far larger clone one base away. At the DNA level, this CDR3 is encoded by other sequences in the same sample as well. This chain uses TRDV2 with TRDJ2; 7 nucleotides match TRDD3. After removal of 1 base from V and 3 bases from J, the junction contained 1 base not matched to a gene. The CDR3 sequence is 14 residues long. Germline values: CDR1 GEAIGNYY, CDR2 EKD. CDR3 protein: CACDTWGMTAQLFF. The CDR3 nucleotides are TGTGCCTGTGACACTTGGGGGATGACAGCACAACTCTTCTTT.

A note on this clone: At residue 5, TCRdb's protein is not the same as the translated DNA, so the protein here was read from the DNA. V usage is TRDV2 and J usage is TRDJ1; possible D gene TRDD3, 5 bases. Here the J gene was assigned by germline matching of the DNA, as TCRdb has none. Trimming took off 6 bases at V and 0 bases at J, with 10 bases between the two ends. The CDR3 extends over 13 amino acids. Germline values: CDR1 GEAIGNYY, CDR2 EKD. The CDR3 region is CACTVGYTDKLIF. The CDR3 DNA sequence: TGTGCCTGTACTGTGGGGTACACCGATAAACTCATCTTT.

This clone was detected a few times. This may arise from a read error, as a much more abundant clone is one base away. This rearrangement joins TRDV2 to TRDJ1; 13 nucleotides agree with TRDD3. V gave up 2 bases and J gave up 0 bases; unmatched junction bases: 2. The CDR3 sequence is 16 residues long. Germline CDR1 GEAIGNYY, CDR2 EKD. CDR3 DNA sequence: TGTGCCTGTGACATACTGGGGGATACGCACACCGATAAACTCATCTTT. Its protein is CACDILGDTHTDKLIF.

The genes are TRDV2 and TRDJ3; 12 bases are a match to TRDD3. Here the J gene came from matching the DNA to germline, since TCRdb omits it. Per germline, CDR1 GEAIGNYY and CDR2 EKD. The V and J ends lost 3 bases and 0 bases, in that order; junction bases with no gene match: 8. This CDR3 comprises 20 residues. Here the CDR3 reads CACDVLGDTISSWDTRQMFF. CDR3 bases: TGTGCCTGTGACGTACTGGGGGATACAATTAGCTCCTGGGACACCCGACAGATGTTTTTC.

This clone was seen a handful of times. The rearrangement joins TRDV2 to TRDJ3, with 13 bases lining up with TRDD3. Losses at the gene ends were 3 bases for V and 3 bases for J; bases not matched to a gene: 10. This CDR3 has 20 amino acids. Germline V gene data show CDR1 as GEAIGNYY and CDR2 as EKD. Here the CDR3 DNA reads TGTGCCTGTGACCCGGTACTGGGGGATACGCTCTACTGGGACACCCGACAGATGTTTTTC. Translated, it gives CACDPVLGDTLYWDTRQMFF.

Judged by abundance, this clone is medium-sized. J is TRDJ3 and V is TRDV2; 10 bases match TRDD3. Trimming cost V 4 bases and J 0 bases; bases outside gene matches: 11. Germline CDR1 GEAIGNYY, CDR2 EKD. This CDR3 contains 20 residues. CDR3 bases: TGTGCCTGTGATCCTGTACTGGGGGATTCCATCTCCTGGGACACCCGACAGATGTTTTTC. As protein: CACDPVLGDSISWDTRQMFF.

By share, this clone ranks as medium-sized. The V call is TRDV2, the J call TRDJ3, with 9 bases aligning to TRDD3. CDR3 size: 19 residues. Germline V gene sequence: CDR1 GEAIGNYY, CDR2 EKD. V shed 0 bases, J shed 0 bases, and the junction held 5 bases outside the gene matches. The CDR3 sequence: CACDTAYWGSSWDTRQMFF. The CDR3 DNA reads TGTGCCTGTGACACCGCATACTGGGGGAGCTCCTGGGACACCCGACAGATGTTTTTC.

By share, this clone ranks as medium-sized (0.01 to 0.1%). The chain employs TRDV2 and TRDJ1, with 12 bases matching TRDD3. J lost 7 bases, V lost 3 bases, and 2 bases had no gene match. The CDR3 length is 13 residues. In germline, CDR1 is GEAIGNYY, CDR2 EKD. The CDR3 bases are TGTGCCTGTGACGTACTGGGGGATACTAAACTCATCTTT. This encodes CACDVLGDTKLIF.

This clone was observed a few times. The TCRdb record carries a much larger clone's protein, which differs from this DNA's translation at residue 7; a read error is the likely cause, and the protein listed here is the DNA translation. The chain combines TRDV2 with TRDJ3; possible D gene TRDD3, 6 bases. Per the germline V gene, CDR1 is GEAIGNYY and CDR2 is EKD. The CDR3 covers 18 residues. V was shortened by 3 bases and J by 0 bases, with 14 bases between the two germline ends. CDR3 nucleotides: TGTGCCTGTGACGGGATATGCCCGAGCTCCTGGGACACCCGACAGATGTTTTTC. Translating gives CACDGICPSSWDTRQMFF.

This clone was recorded a few times. The chain is built from TRDV2 and TRDJ2; D is unclear. TCRdb gives no J gene; it was assigned here by matching the DNA to germline. The CDR3 consists of 15 residues. The germline V gene encodes CDR1 GEAIGNYY and CDR2 EKD. The V gene lost 4 bases and the J gene lost 5 bases, with 16 bases spanning the gap. CDR3 region: CACDFVQPKTAQLFF. Here the CDR3 DNA reads TGTGCCTGTGATTTTGTACAGCCTAAAACAGCACAACTCTTCTTT.

This clone is medium-sized (0.01 to 0.1%) by share. The gene calls are TRDV2 and TRDJ3; 13 nucleotides line up with TRDD3. Germline values: CDR1 GEAIGNYY, CDR2 EKD. J lost 1 base, V lost 3 bases, and 8 bases had no gene match. CDR3 size: 20 residues. This CDR3 reads CACDPVLGDTRSWDTRQMFF. The CDR3 DNA sequence: TGTGCCTGTGACCCAGTACTGGGGGATACGCGGTCCTGGGACACCCGACAGATGTTTTTC.

This clone is labeled medium-sized. The V gene is TRDV2, the J gene TRDJ3; TRDD3 matches 8 bases. CDR3 size: 19 residues. V dropped 0 bases and J dropped 0; count of bases not matched to a gene: 6. Germline V gene sequence: CDR1 GEAIGNYY, CDR2 EKD. CDR3: CACDTTGGVSSWDTRQMFF. CDR3 sequence (DNA): TGTGCCTGTGACACCACTGGGGGTGTTAGCTCCTGGGACACCCGACAGATGTTTTTC.

This clone was observed a handful of times. A read error may explain this, as a much larger clone is one base away. The chain recombines TRDV2 with TRDJ3; 8 bases are a match to TRDD3. TCRdb is silent on the J gene; assignment here came from matching the DNA to germline. Germline V CDR1 and CDR2: GEAIGNYY, EKD. This CDR3 comprises 18 residues. The CDR3 nucleotides read TGTGCCTGTGACGGGATACGCCCGAGCTCCTGGGATACCCGACAGATGTTTTTC. Amino acids: CACDGIRPSSWDTRQMFF.

This clone is medium-sized in the sample. Other DNA sequences in the same sample also yield this CDR3. The chain combines TRDV2 with TRDJ3, with 9 bases aligning to TRDD3. This CDR3 spans 16 amino acids. V dropped 1 base and J dropped 3; count of bases not matched to a gene: 0. The germline gives CDR1 GEAIGNYY, CDR2 EKD. The CDR3 loop reads CACDTGGYWDTRQMFF. DNA of the CDR3: TGTGCCTGTGACACTGGGGGATACTGGGACACCCGACAGATGTTTTTC.

This clone was picked up a small number of times. This DNA's translation differs at residue 13 from TCRdb's protein, which comes from a much larger clone; a read error is likely, and the protein shown is translated from the DNA. The chain uses TRDV2 and TRDJ2, with 12 positions matching TRDD3. This CDR3 has 16 amino acids. The germline CDR1 and CDR2 sequences are GEAIGNYY and EKD. The chain's CDR3 is CACDVLGDTLTAKLFF. The DNA for the CDR3 is TGTGCCTGTGACGTACTGGGGGATACTTTGACAGCAAAACTCTTCTTT.

This clone was counted a few times. TCRdb lists a protein that is different at residue 4 from the translated DNA; the protein given here uses the DNA translation. V usage is TRDV2 and J usage is TRDJ3, with 9 bases aligning to TRDD3. The CDR3 has 18 amino acids. The ends lost 5 bases at V and 0 bases at J; junction bases unmatched: 7. The germline CDR1 and CDR2 sequences are GEAIGNYY and EKD. As DNA, the CDR3 is TGTGCCTGTGCCCTACTGGGGGACCGCTCCTGGGACACCCGACAGATGTTTTTC. Translation: CACALLGDRSWDTRQMFF.

The table lists this clone with a few counts. This rearrangement joins TRDV2 to TRDJ3; TRDD3 matches 10 bases. Per germline, CDR1 GEAIGNYY and CDR2 EKD. The CDR3 runs to 17 residues. The trim removed 2 bases at V and 5 bases at J, leaving 5 bases unmatched. The CDR3 loop is CACDILGDARDTRQMFF. The CDR3 DNA reads TGTGCCTGTGACATACTGGGGGATGCCCGGGACACCCGACAGATGTTTTTC.

This clone is medium-sized within its sample. V and J are TRDV2 and TRDJ2; 7 bases line up with TRDD3. In germline, CDR1 is GEAIGNYY, CDR2 EKD. The CDR3 sequence is 17 residues long. After removal of 2 bases from V and 3 bases from J, the junction contained 11 bases not matched to a gene. CDR3: CACDNVVLGGLTAQLFF. CDR3 nucleotides: TGTGCCTGTGACAACGTCGTGCTGGGGGGGCTGACAGCACAACTCTTCTTT.

This clone was observed a handful of times. The chain uses TRDV3 and TRDJ3; 12 bases are shared with TRDD3. The J gene was not available in TCRdb and was assigned here by matching the DNA to germline segments. Germline V gene data show CDR1 as TVYSNPD and CDR2 as GDNSRS (reference sequence). V gave up 4 bases and J gave up 1 base; unmatched junction bases: 2. This CDR3 region has 16 residues. The CDR3 coding sequence is TGTGCCTCTGGGGGATACGCGTCCTGGGACACCCGACAGATGTTTTTC. Encoded protein: CASGGYASWDTRQMFF. Combining the CDR3 with reference TRDV3 and TRDJ3 gives the whole variable domain CDKVTQSSPDQTVASGSEVVLLCTYDTVYSNPDLFWYRIRPDYSFQFVFYGDNSRSEGADFTQGRFSVKHILTQKAFHLVISPVRTEDSATYYCASGGYASWDTRQMFFGTGIKLFVEP.

Regarding this clone: The sample carries other DNA sequences with the same CDR3. V is TRDV2 and J is TRDJ3; TRDD3 matches 10 bases. Germline CDR1 reads GEAIGNYY; CDR2 reads EKD. CDR3 length equals 16 residues. With V trimmed by 3 bases and J by 4 bases, 2 bases remained unmatched. The CDR3 DNA follows: TGTGCCTGTGACGTACTGGGGGATTGGGACACCCGACAGATGTTTTTC. Protein: CACDVLGDWDTRQMFF.

This clone has a handful of counts. The chain is built from TRDV2 and TRDJ1, with D possibly TRDD3 on 6 matching bases. The J gene, not given by TCRdb, was assigned here from a germline match of the nucleotide sequence. Germline CDR1 reads GEAIGNYY; CDR2 reads EKD. Trimming removed 3 bases from V and 2 bases from J, with 6 bases in between. The CDR3 consists of 12 residues. The CDR3 here is CACDWGTDKLIF. The CDR3 nucleotides are TGTGCCTGTGACTGGGGGACCGATAAACTCATCTTT.

Relative to its sample, this clone is large. At the DNA level, this CDR3 is encoded by other sequences in the same sample as well. The V and J genes are TRDV2 and TRDJ3; 10 bases agree with TRDD3. The CDR3 sequence is 17 residues long. V was pared by 0 bases and J by 2 bases, with 0 bases of the junction left unmatched. The germline V gene encodes CDR1 GEAIGNYY and CDR2 EKD. CDR3 region: CACDTLGDTWDTRQMFF. The CDR3 DNA reads TGTGCCTGTGACACCCTGGGGGATACCTGGGACACCCGACAGATGTTTTTC.

Relative to its sample, this clone is medium-sized. It may be a read error: a sequence one base away is much more abundant. The rearrangement uses TRDV2 and TRDJ1, with 10 positions matching TRDD3. CDR1 and CDR2 from the germline V gene are GEAIGNYY and EKD. The ends lost 1 base at V and 3 bases at J; junction bases unmatched: 1. The CDR3 covers 14 residues. In nucleotides, the CDR3 is TGTGCCTGTGACACTGGGGGATACTCCGATAAACTCATCTTT. As protein: CACDTGGYSDKLIF.

This clone is medium-sized (0.01 to 0.1%) within its sample. The DNA is left out, because the CDR3 cannot be placed on it with certainty; the CDR3 is given as TCRdb lists it. The rearrangement joins TRAV29/DV5 to TRDJ3; the table's D call of TRDD3 was not tested on the DNA. The germline V gene encodes CDR1 NSMFDY and CDR2 ISSIKDK. Both ends counted, the CDR3 spans 20 residues. CDR3 region: CSVLLCSVLGDTWDTRQMFF.

This clone is medium-sized within its sample. The rearrangement joins TRDV2 to TRDJ3, with 11 bases matching TRDD3. With 0 bases clipped from V and 3 bases from J, the junction kept 0 bases outside the gene matches. Germline V gene data show CDR1 as GEAIGNYY and CDR2 as EKD. This CDR3 is built from 17 residues. The DNA of the CDR3 is TGTGCCTGTGACACCTGGGGGATACGCTGGGACACCCGACAGATGTTTTTC. Residues: CACDTWGIRWDTRQMFF.